These 29 T cell receptor beta chains originate from one sample sequenced in a study of T cell responses to AZD1222 COVID-19 vaccine. Generated by immunoSEQ multiplex PCR, the TCRdb table keeps only in-frame clones and is missing some. The repertoire holds more than 250,000 clones, with over 85% as singletons. The sequencing here drew on peripheral blood, taken on day 0 of AZD1222 vaccination. These receptors came from an adult in good health.

This chain joins TRBV9 and TRBJ2-7, with TRBD1 identical over 8 bases. The CDR3 loop spans 14 amino acids. Looked up from germline, CDR1 is SGDLS and CDR2 is YYNGEE. V shed 0 bases, J shed 5 bases, and the junction held 4 bases outside the gene matches. The CDR3 is CASSVGQGANEQYF. The CDR3 nucleotides are TGTGCCAGCAGCGTAGGGCAGGGGGCGAACGAGCAGTACTTC.

This clone showed up just once. The chain combines TRBV18 with TRBJ1-5; 8 nucleotides match TRBD1. The CDR3 covers 16 residues. The germline V gene has CDR1 KGHSH and CDR2 LQKENI. Trimming at V came to 1 base and at J to 3 bases, leaving 5 bases not matched to a gene. The CDR3, as DNA: TGTGCCAGCTCACCACGAAGACAGGGGAACAATCAGCCCCAGCATTTT. Translating gives CASSPRRQGNNQPQHF.

This clone was seen just once. The chain has TRBV5-1 and TRBJ2-7, with a tentative D call TRBD2 (6 bases). The germline V gene encodes CDR1 SGHRS and CDR2 YFSETQ. The V end lost 4 bases, the J end lost 0 bases, and 17 bases lay between the germline ends. The CDR3 runs 16 residues. CDR3 bases: TGCGCCAGCAGCCTCCCCCCGGCGGGGAACTCCTACGAGCAGTACTTC. Protein product: CASSLPPAGNSYEQYF.

The chain links TRBV11-2 to TRBJ2-5; D unclear. The CDR3 totals 14 residues. In germline, CDR1 is SGHAT, CDR2 FQNNGV. V gave up 5 bases and J gave up 1 base, with 11 bases separating them. The CDR3 DNA is TGTGCCAGCAGCCCCCTTAGGCTCCAAGAGACCCAGTACTTC. It translates to CASSPLRLQETQYF.

The chain has TRBV7-2 and TRBJ2-5; 8 bases align to TRBD2. The germline CDR1 and CDR2 sequences are SGHTA and FQGNSA. The ends lost 0 bases at V and 0 bases at J; junction bases unmatched: 3. CDR3 length: 16 residues. The CDR3 nucleotides are TGTGCCAGCAGCTTAGCACCGGGGGGGTACCAAGAGACCCAGTACTTC. This codes for CASSLAPGGYQETQYF.

This chain connects TRBV4-2 to TRBJ2-2; D is uncertain. The CDR3 totals 16 residues. Looked up from germline, CDR1 is LGHNA and CDR2 is YNFKEQ. Trimming removed 2 bases from V and 3 bases from J, with 13 bases in between. The CDR3: CASSQPGEGYTGELFF. As DNA, the CDR3 is TGTGCCAGCAGCCAACCTGGGGAAGGGTACACCGGGGAGCTGTTTTTT.

J is TRBJ2-4 and V is TRBV29-1; weak D call: TRBD1 (6 bases). The CDR3 runs 13 residues. Germline assignment: CDR1 SQVTM and CDR2 ANQGSEA. Trimming pared 7 bases from V and 8 bases from J, leaving 18 bases between. CDR3 in amino acids: CSAPGVLGDIQYF. The CDR3 DNA reads as TGCAGCGCTCCAGGGGTACTAGGTGACATTCAGTACTTC.

J is TRBJ1-5 and V is TRBV6-5; 7 nucleotides agree with TRBD1. This CDR3 has 15 amino acids. V gave up 6 bases and J gave up 0 bases; unmatched junction bases: 5. CDR1 is MNHEY and CDR2 is SVGAGI in the germline V gene. CDR3 in DNA: TGTGCCAGCAGCTCCACAGGGGATAGCAATCAGCCCCAGCATTTT. Translated, it gives CASSSTGDSNQPQHF.

V and J are TRBV6-4 and TRBJ1-2; D not certain. Trimming took off 5 bases at V and 2 bases at J, with 9 bases between the two ends. In germline, CDR1 is MRHNA, CDR2 SNTAGT. This CDR3 spans 13 amino acids. The CDR3 region is CASSIGKNYGYTF. In DNA form, the CDR3 reads TGTGCCAGCAGTATCGGGAAGAACTATGGCTACACCTTC.

V is TRBV9 and J is TRBJ2-2; no firm D call. The CDR3 spans 16 residues. Germline V lookup: CDR1 SGDLS, CDR2 YYNGEE. The V end lost 0 bases, the J end lost 0 bases, and 9 bases lay between the germline ends. This chain's CDR3 is CASSVGSSTNTGELFF. The CDR3 DNA follows: TGTGCCAGCAGCGTAGGATCCAGCACGAACACCGGGGAGCTGTTTTTT.

The chain couples TRBV10-1 to TRBJ2-2, with a weak D call TRBD1 (5 bases). The germline V gene has CDR1 WNHNN and CDR2 SYGVQD (reference sequence). The CDR3 loop spans 13 amino acids. Trimming pared 6 bases from V and 4 bases from J, leaving 9 bases between. CDR3 in amino acids: CASRIDSTGELFF. CDR3 in DNA: TGCGCCAGCAGGATCGACAGCACCGGGGAGCTGTTTTTT.

V is TRBV7-2 and J is TRBJ1-4, with D perhaps matching TRBD1 (5 bases). CDR3 length: 19 amino acids. V lost 1 base, J lost 4 bases, and 22 bases lay in between. Germline assignment: CDR1 SGHTA and CDR2 FQGNSA. Here the CDR3 DNA reads TGTGCCAGCAGCTTAGTTTATAGGGGTGGCAGGACACGTAATGAAAAACTGTTTTTT. It yields the protein CASSLVYRGGRTRNEKLFF.

The J gene is TRBJ2-2, the V gene TRBV4-1; a weak D match, TRBD2 (6 bases). CDR3 length equals 14 residues. CDR1 and CDR2 (germline): MGHRA, YSYEKL. V gave up 4 bases and J gave up 5 bases, with 11 bases separating them. CDR3 bases: TGCGCCAGCAGCCCCTCCGGGGGTACCGGGGAGCTGTTTTTT. Amino acids: CASSPSGGTGELFF.

The chain couples TRBV10-3 to TRBJ2-4; maybe TRBD2 (5 bases). Trimming took off 11 bases at V and 2 bases at J, with 13 bases between the two ends. The germline gives CDR1 ENHRY, CDR2 SYGVKD. This CDR3 is 13 amino acids long. The CDR3 DNA reads as TGTGCCGTTTCCGGGGAGTCCAAAAACATTCAGTACTTC. It translates to CAVSGESKNIQYF.

The chain links TRBV2 to TRBJ2-6; D call uncertain. The CDR3 spans 12 residues. The ends were cut back, 7 bases at V and 1 base at J, with 2 bases in the middle. Per germline, CDR1 SNHLY and CDR2 FYNNEI. The CDR3 nucleotides are TGTGCCAGCACGTCTGGGGCCAACGTCCTGACTTTC. This sequence encodes CASTSGANVLTF. Based on the CDR3 plus reference TRBV2 and TRBJ2-6, the full variable domain is EPEVTQTPSHQVTQMGQEVILRCVPISNHLYFYWYRQILGQKVEFLVSFYNNEISEKSEIFDDQFSVERPDGSNFTLKIRSTKLEDSAMYFCASTSGANVLTFGAGSRLTVL.

This chain connects TRBV25-1 to TRBJ2-5; weak D call: TRBD1 (5 bases). Deletions cut 3 bases from V and 2 bases from J, with 7 bases between. This CDR3 has 13 amino acids. Germline CDR1 and CDR2: MGHDK and SYGVNS. DNA of the CDR3: TGTGCCAGCAGTGACAGACAGCAAGAGACCCAGTACTTC. Protein: CASSDRQQETQYF.

This rearrangement joins TRBV28 to TRBJ1-2; D perhaps matches TRBD1 (6 bases). The CDR3 runs to 13 residues. Germline V gene sequence: CDR1 MDHEN, CDR2 SYDVKM. V lost 5 bases to trimming and J lost 8 bases, with 15 bases between them. Written as DNA, the CDR3 is TGTGCCAGCAGTCCCTTACCGGGGGCCGGCTACACCTTC. This encodes CASSPLPGAGYTF.

The rearrangement joins TRBV6-5 to TRBJ1-5; 9 nucleotides agree with TRBD1. V gave up 6 bases and J gave up 6 bases; unmatched junction bases: 3. The CDR3 is 13 residues long. Germline V gives CDR1 MNHEY, CDR2 SVGAGI. The CDR3 is CASSGQGSQPQHF. CDR3 nucleotide sequence: TGTGCCAGCAGCGGACAGGGGAGTCAGCCCCAGCATTTT.

The chain combines TRBV18 with TRBJ2-7, with D maybe TRBD1 (7 bases). Germline V CDR1 and CDR2: KGHSH, LQKENI. V dropped 1 base and J dropped 2 bases, with 15 bases sitting between them. The CDR3 contains 16 residues. The CDR3 region has the DNA TGTGCCAGCTCACCACGGGGGGACAGACCTACCTACGAGCAGTACTTC. Translation: CASSPRGDRPTYEQYF.

CDR3 protein: CSASGFQREQFF. The CDR3 DNA reads as TGCAGTGCTAGTGGTTTTCAGCGAGAGCAGTTCTTC. The chain combines TRBV20-1 with TRBJ2-1; D ambiguous. Trimming left V 3 bases short and J 10 bases short, with 13 bases between. The germline gives CDR1 DFQATT, CDR2 SNEGSKA (reference sequence). The CDR3 spans 12 residues.

The V and J genes are TRBV11-2 and TRBJ1-1, with D uncertain. The CDR3 covers 14 residues. CDR1 SGHAT and CDR2 FQNNGV come from the germline V gene. Trimming shortened V by 6 bases and J by 0 bases, and 11 bases separated the two germline ends. The CDR3 DNA follows: TGTGCCAGCAGTTTAAGCGGTGTGAACACTGAAGCTTTCTTT. Its protein is CASSLSGVNTEAFF. The full variable domain, rest sourced from reference TRBV11-2 and TRBJ1-1, is EAGVAQSPRYKIIEKRQSVAFWCNPISGHATLYWYQQILGQGPKLLIQFQNNGVVDDSQLPKDRFSAERLKGVDSTLKIQPAKLEDSAVYLCASSLSGVNTEAFFGQGTRLTVV.

The chain joins TRBV3-1 (or the pseudogene TRBV3-2) to TRBJ2-1; 9 bases are a match to TRBD2. V lost 0 bases, J lost 5 bases, and 14 bases stayed unmatched. The CDR3 has 19 residues. From germline, CDR1 is LGHDT and CDR2 YNNKEL (reference sequence). The CDR3 here is CASSQDLAGGPAPHNEQFF. The CDR3 DNA is TGTGCCAGCAGCCAAGATCTTGCGGGAGGGCCCGCCCCGCACAATGAGCAGTTCTTC.

The V and J genes are TRBV5-1 and TRBJ2-1; 10 positions agree with TRBD2. The CDR3 spans 15 residues. V gave up 4 bases and J gave up 6 bases; unmatched junction bases: 7. Germline-derived CDR1 and CDR2 are SGHRS and YFSETQ. The CDR3 here is CASSPQAGGSNEQFF. CDR3 in DNA: TGCGCCAGCAGCCCCCAAGCGGGGGGGTCCAATGAGCAGTTCTTC.

The CDR3 reads CASSPTGGSETQYF. The CDR3 nucleotides are TGTGCCAGCAGCCCCACCGGCGGGAGCGAGACCCAGTACTTC. This chain links TRBV7-2 with TRBJ2-5; 7 nucleotides align to TRBD2. The junction had 8 bases not matched to a gene; V was cut back by 5 bases and J by 5 bases. Germline V CDR1 and CDR2: SGHTA, FQGNSA. The CDR3 covers 14 residues. Supplemented by reference TRBV7-2 and TRBJ2-5, the full variable domain reads GAGVSQSPSNKVTEKGKDVELRCDPISGHTALYWYRQSLGQGLEFLIYFQGNSAPDKSGLPSDRFSAERTGGSVSTLTIQRTQQEDSAVYLCASSPTGGSETQYFGPGTRLLVL.

The chain uses TRBV29-1 and TRBJ2-1, with D uncertain. V was pared by 6 bases and J by 0 bases, with 12 bases between. This CDR3 contains 14 residues. Per the germline V gene, CDR1 is SQVTM and CDR2 is ANQGSEA. DNA for the CDR3: TGCAGCGTATCCGACACCATCTCCTACAATGAGCAGTTCTTC. Its protein is CSVSDTISYNEQFF.

The V and J genes are TRBV28 and TRBJ2-3; unclear D gene. The germline CDR1 and CDR2 sequences are MDHEN and SYDVKM. V lost 1 base to trimming and J lost 7 bases, with 3 bases between them. This CDR3 contains 11 residues. CDR3 in DNA: TGTGCCAGCAGTTTATTCTATACGCAGTATTTT. Amino acid sequence: CASSLFYTQYF.

The chain is built from TRBV30 and TRBJ2-7; D may be TRBD1 (5 bases). V was trimmed by 0 bases and J by 9 bases, leaving 15 bases between them. The germline CDR1 and CDR2 sequences are GTSNPN and SVGIG (reference sequence). The CDR3 is 13 residues long. DNA for the CDR3: TGTGCCTGGAGTGTACTGGACACCACGGGGCAGTACTTC. It codes for CAWSVLDTTGQYF.

About this clone itself: The DNA is omitted, as the CDR3 cannot be located on it reliably, and the CDR3 follows TCRdb's listing. The J gene is TRBJ1-1, the V gene TRBV19. Ends included, the CDR3 has 16 residues. The germline V gene has CDR1 LNHDA and CDR2 SQIVND (reference sequence). CDR3 protein: CASSVWFRGRNTEAFF.

The rearrangement links TRBV3-1 (or the pseudogene TRBV3-2) to TRBJ2-2; D may be TRBD2 (6 bases). Deletions cut 4 bases from V and 0 bases from J, with 9 bases between. Germline-derived CDR1 and CDR2 are LGHDT and YNNKEL (reference sequence). The CDR3 contains 15 residues. The CDR3, as DNA: TGTGCCAGCAGCCGTCTAGCGACGAACACCGGGGAGCTGTTTTTT. Protein: CASSRLATNTGELFF.